The clone carrying this T cell receptor beta chain was found a few times. These data are taken from a study of blood T cell repertoires in COVID-19. CDR3 size: 19 residues. Trimming took 2 bases from V and 2 from J; bases not matched to a gene: 13. CDR1 is SGHTA, CDR2 FQGNSA, per germline. Original methodology: Amplification from reference gene primers served as the basis for estimated nucleated cell counts. Sequencing was performed with immunoSEQ multiplex PCR; in TCRdb, only in-frame clones are kept and a portion is missing. V and J calls and clone size follow that table, whereas D and trimming were derived from the DNA. The table lists about 160,000 clones, roughly 83% of them singletons.

V and J are TRBV7-2 and TRBJ2-5; TRBD2 agrees at 11 bases. The sequence came from a man aged 18 to 35 with active or convalescent COVID-19. The sample comprised peripheral blood. CDR3 in amino acids: CASSLQPPRLAGLQETQYF. CDR3 nucleotides: TGTGCCAGCAGCTTACAGCCCCCCCGACTAGCGGGGCTACAAGAGACCCAGTACTTC.